Following are 11 T cell receptor beta chains from one sample sequenced in a study of T cell repertoires in cytomegalovirus infection (dated by TCRdb to about 2019). The instrument was an Illumina HiSeq 1500. TCRdb redid the processing of the public reads, applying fastp at Q25 and MiXCR, and retained in-frame beta chains. Rows with one shared CDR3 protein collapse into an entry with the most common genes and DNA. Here the sample has 200,000 to 300,000 distinct CDR3 sequences; approximately 14% occur a single time. The biggest ten clones account for about 8.7% of the sample. Source material: PBMCs. These receptors all stem from a human donor in good health (CMV status not recorded). Some clones in this sample may be carry-over from other donors' samples.

This clonotype came up many times. The chain employs TRBV7-2 and TRBJ2-7; D is possibly TRBD2 (5 bases). V lost 3 bases and J lost 0, with 6 bases in between. CDR1 SGHTA and CDR2 FQGNSA come from the germline V gene. The CDR3 is 13 residues long. The CDR3 DNA follows: TGTGCCAGCAGCTTCCGGGACTCCTACGAGCAGTACTTC. This translates into CASSFRDSYEQYF. Filled out from reference TRBV7-2 and TRBJ2-7, the complete variable domain reads GAGVSQSPSNKVTEKGKDVELRCDPISGHTALYWYRQSLGQGLEFLIYFQGNSAPDKSGLPSDRFSAERTGGSVSTLTIQRTQQEDSAVYLCASSFRDSYEQYFGPGTRLTVT.

The chain carries TRBV7-9 and TRBJ2-5; D gene unclear. This CDR3 contains 16 residues. CDR1 and CDR2 from the germline V gene are SEHNR and FQNEAQ (reference sequence). Trimming took off 0 bases at V and 3 bases at J, with 14 bases between the two ends. The CDR3 DNA sequence: TGTGCCAGCAGCTTAGCCCCCCACCCGGTCGAAGAGACCCAGTACTTC. Translating gives CASSLAPHPVEETQYF.

This clonotype was seen only a few times. Being one base from a much bigger clone, this may be a read error. This rearrangement joins TRBV29-1 to TRBJ2-5; D is undetermined. The CDR3 extends over 10 amino acids. With 1 base removed from V and 4 bases from J, the gap between germline ends came to 1 base. The V gene's germline CDR1 is SQVTM and CDR2 ANQGSEA. As DNA, the CDR3 is TGCAGCGTTGAAGGAGAGACCCAGTACTTC. Encoded protein: CSVEGETQYF.

This clonotype was recorded many times. This chain connects TRBV7-2 to TRBJ2-7; D might be TRBD2 (6 bases). This CDR3 has 13 amino acids. In germline, CDR1 is SGHTA, CDR2 FQGNSA. V was trimmed by 1 base and J by 5 bases, leaving 9 bases between them. For the CDR3, the DNA is TGTGCCAGCAGCTTAGGGTGGGGGGACGAGCAGTACTTC. This codes for CASSLGWGDEQYF.

The chain links TRBV28 to TRBJ2-3; a possible D gene is TRBD2 (7 bases). CDR1 MDHEN and CDR2 SYDVKM come from the germline V gene. The CDR3 covers 16 residues. V was shortened by 0 bases and J by 1 base, with 11 bases between the two germline ends. This CDR3 reads CASSLWRGGGTDTQYF. The CDR3 nucleotides are TGTGCCAGCAGTTTATGGAGGGGGGGCGGCACAGATACGCAGTATTTT.

This clonotype occurred a few times. V and J are TRBV20-1 and TRBJ2-3; unclear D gene. Per germline, CDR1 DFQATT and CDR2 SNEGSKA (reference sequence). Trimming removed 6 bases from V and 0 bases from J, with 10 bases in between. The CDR3 runs to 13 residues. The CDR3 nucleotides are TGCAGTGCCTTGACGGCCAGCACAGATACGCAGTATTTT. Translating it yields CSALTASTDTQYF.

This clonotype appeared many times. The chain recombines TRBV6-1 with TRBJ2-1, with 13 positions matching TRBD2. V shed 6 bases and J 7 bases; nucleotides not matched to a gene: 6. From germline, CDR1 is MNHNS and CDR2 SASEGT. The CDR3 totals 15 residues. For the CDR3, the DNA is TGTGCCAGCAGCTTCGGACTAGCGGGGGAGAATGAGCAGTTCTTC. It specifies CASSFGLAGENEQFF.

This clonotype was seen repeatedly, ten times or more. This chain uses TRBV6-2 or TRBV6-3 with TRBJ2-7; 7 bases are a match to TRBD2. CDR1 and CDR2 (germline): MNHEY, SVGEGT. CDR3 length: 14 amino acids. V lost 3 bases and J lost 7; bases outside the gene matches: 9. CDR3 sequence: CASSYRGTTMEQYF. The CDR3 coding sequence is TGTGCCAGCAGTTATCGCGGGACTACTATGGAGCAGTACTTC.

This clonotype was counted a few times. The chain couples TRBV20-1 to TRBJ1-2; D is possibly TRBD1 (6 bases). V lost 6 bases and J 0 bases, leaving 14 bases between the germline ends. The CDR3 contains 14 residues. Germline CDR1 is DFQATT and CDR2 is SNEGSKA (reference sequence). In nucleotides, the CDR3 is TGCAGTGCGCGGAGGACAGAGGCTAACTATGGCTACACCTTC. Residues: CSARRTEANYGYTF.

The J gene is TRBJ1-5, the V gene TRBV20-1; D gene ambiguous. With 0 bases removed from V and 3 bases from J, the gap between germline ends came to 9 bases. Germline V gene lookup returns CDR1 DFQATT and CDR2 SNEGSKA (reference sequence). The CDR3 totals 14 residues. CDR3 sequence reads: CSARDEQHNQPQHF. The CDR3 DNA follows: TGCAGTGCTAGAGATGAACAACACAATCAGCCCCAGCATTTT.

This clonotype was counted at least ten times. The gene calls are TRBV7-9 and TRBJ2-2; D is uncertain. CDR1 is SEHNR and CDR2 is FQNEAQ in the germline V gene (reference sequence). V was cut by 1 base and J by 0 bases, with 6 bases left in between. The CDR3 is 15 amino acids. The CDR3 nucleotides are TGTGCCAGCAGCTTAGGGCTCTCGAACACCGGGGAGCTGTTTTTT. Amino acids: CASSLGLSNTGELFF. The full variable domain, its missing parts supplied by reference TRBV7-9 and TRBJ2-2, is DTGVSQNPRHKITKRGQNVTFRCDPISEHNRLYWYRQTLGQGPEFLTYFQNEAQLEKSRLLSDRFSAERPKGSFSTLEIQRTEQGDSAMYLCASSLGLSNTGELFFGEGSRLTVL.